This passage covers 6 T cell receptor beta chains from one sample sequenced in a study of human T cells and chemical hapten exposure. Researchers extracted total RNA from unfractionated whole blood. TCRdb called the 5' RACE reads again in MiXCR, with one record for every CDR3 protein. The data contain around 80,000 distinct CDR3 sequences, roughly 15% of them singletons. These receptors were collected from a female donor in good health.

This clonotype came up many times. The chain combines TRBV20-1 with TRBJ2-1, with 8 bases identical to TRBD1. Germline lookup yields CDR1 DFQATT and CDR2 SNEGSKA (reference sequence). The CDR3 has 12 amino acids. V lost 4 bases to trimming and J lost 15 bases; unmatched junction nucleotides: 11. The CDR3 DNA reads TGCAGTGCTACACCCGGACAGGGCCCGAGGTTCTTC. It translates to CSATPGQGPRFF.

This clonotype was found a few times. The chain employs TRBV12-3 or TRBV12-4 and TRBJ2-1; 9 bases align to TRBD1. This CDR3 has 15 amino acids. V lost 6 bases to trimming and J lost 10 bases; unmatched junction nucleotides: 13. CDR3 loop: CASSEGTGFQWEQFF. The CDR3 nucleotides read TGTGCCAGCAGCGAAGGGACAGGGTTCCAATGGGAGCAGTTCTTC.

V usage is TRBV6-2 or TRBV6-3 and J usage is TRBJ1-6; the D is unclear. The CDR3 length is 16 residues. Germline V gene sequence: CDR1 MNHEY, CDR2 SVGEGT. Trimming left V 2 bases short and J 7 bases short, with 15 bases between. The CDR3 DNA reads TGTGCCAGCAGTTACCGTCCAGAGGTGAGGAATTCACCCCTCCACTTT. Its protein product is CASSYRPEVRNSPLHF.

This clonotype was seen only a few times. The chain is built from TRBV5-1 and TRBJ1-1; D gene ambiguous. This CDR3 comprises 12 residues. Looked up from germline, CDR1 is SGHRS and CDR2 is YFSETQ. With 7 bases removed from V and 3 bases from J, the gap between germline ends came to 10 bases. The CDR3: CASGSEYTEAFF. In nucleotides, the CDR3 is TGCGCCAGCGGGTCAGAGTACACTGAAGCTTTCTTT.

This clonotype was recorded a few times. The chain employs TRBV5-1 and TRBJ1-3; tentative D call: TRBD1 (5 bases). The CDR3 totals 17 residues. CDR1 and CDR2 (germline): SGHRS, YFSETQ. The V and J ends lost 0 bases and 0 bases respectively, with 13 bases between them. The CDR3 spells CASSLGSGPLSGNTIYF. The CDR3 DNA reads TGCGCCAGCAGCTTGGGGTCGGGGCCCCTCTCTGGAAACACCATATATTTT.

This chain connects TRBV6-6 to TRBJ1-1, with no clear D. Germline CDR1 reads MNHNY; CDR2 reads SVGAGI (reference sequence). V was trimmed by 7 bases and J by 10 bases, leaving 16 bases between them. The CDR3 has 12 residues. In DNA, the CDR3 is TGTGCCAGCAAGATAGGCAGCTCTGGAGCTTTCTTT. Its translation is CASKIGSSGAFF.